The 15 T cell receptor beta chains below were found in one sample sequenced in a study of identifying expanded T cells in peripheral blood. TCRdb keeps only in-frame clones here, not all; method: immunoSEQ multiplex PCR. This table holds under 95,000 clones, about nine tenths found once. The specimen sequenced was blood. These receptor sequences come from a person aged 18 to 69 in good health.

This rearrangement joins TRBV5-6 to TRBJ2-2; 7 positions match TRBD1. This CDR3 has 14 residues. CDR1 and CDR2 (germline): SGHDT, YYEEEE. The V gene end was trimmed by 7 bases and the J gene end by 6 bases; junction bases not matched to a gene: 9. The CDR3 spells CASSRGRDAGELFF. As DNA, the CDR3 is TGTGCCAGCTCAAGGGGGCGCGACGCCGGGGAGCTGTTTTTT.

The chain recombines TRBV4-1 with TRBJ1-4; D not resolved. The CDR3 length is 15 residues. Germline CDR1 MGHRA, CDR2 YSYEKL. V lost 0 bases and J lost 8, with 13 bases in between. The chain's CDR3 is CASSQEREGLEKLFF. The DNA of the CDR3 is TGCGCCAGCAGCCAAGAGAGGGAGGGTTTAGAAAAACTGTTTTTT.

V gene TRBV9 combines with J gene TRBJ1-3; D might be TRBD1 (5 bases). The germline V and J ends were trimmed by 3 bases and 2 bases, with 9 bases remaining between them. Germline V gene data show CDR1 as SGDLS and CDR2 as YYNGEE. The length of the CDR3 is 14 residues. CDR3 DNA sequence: TGTGCCAGCAGCGCATCAGGGACTGGAAACACCATATATTTT. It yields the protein CASSASGTGNTIYF. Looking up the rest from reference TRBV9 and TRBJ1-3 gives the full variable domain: DSGVTQTPKHLITATGQRVTLRCSPRSGDLSVYWYQQSLDQGLQFLIQYYNGEERAKGNILERFSAQQFPDLHSELNLSSLELGDSALYFCASSASGTGNTIYFGEGSWLTVV.

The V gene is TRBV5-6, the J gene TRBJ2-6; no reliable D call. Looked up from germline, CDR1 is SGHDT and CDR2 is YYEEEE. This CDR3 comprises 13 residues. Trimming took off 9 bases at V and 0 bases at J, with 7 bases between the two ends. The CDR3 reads CATYPSGANVLTF. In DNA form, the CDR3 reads TGTGCCACGTACCCCTCTGGGGCCAACGTCCTGACTTTC.

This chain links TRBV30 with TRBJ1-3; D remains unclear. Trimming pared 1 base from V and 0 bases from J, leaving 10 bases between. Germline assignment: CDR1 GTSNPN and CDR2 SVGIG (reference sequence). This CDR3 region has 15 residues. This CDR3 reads CAWSEDYGSGNTIYF. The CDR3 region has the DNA TGTGCCTGGAGTGAGGACTATGGCTCTGGAAACACCATATATTTT.

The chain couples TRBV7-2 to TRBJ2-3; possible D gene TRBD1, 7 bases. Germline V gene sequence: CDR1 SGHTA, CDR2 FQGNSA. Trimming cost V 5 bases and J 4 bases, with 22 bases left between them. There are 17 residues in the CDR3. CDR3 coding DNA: TGTGCCAGCAGCCCAGGCCCAGGCAGGGGGGCCGCAGATACGCAGTATTTT. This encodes CASSPGPGRGAADTQYF.

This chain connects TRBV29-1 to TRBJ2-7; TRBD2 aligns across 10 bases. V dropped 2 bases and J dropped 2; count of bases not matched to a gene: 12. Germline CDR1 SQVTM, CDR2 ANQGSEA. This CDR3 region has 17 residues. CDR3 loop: CSVELAGVLRNPYEQYF. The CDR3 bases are TGCAGCGTTGAACTAGCGGGAGTTTTAAGGAACCCCTACGAGCAGTACTTC.

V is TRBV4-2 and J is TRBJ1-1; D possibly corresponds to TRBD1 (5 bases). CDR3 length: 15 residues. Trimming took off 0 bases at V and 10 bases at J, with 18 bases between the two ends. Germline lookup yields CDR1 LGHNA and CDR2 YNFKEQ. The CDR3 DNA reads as TGTGCCAGCAGCCAAGATCCCGGGGGAGTAGACATAGCTTTCTTT. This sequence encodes CASSQDPGGVDIAFF.

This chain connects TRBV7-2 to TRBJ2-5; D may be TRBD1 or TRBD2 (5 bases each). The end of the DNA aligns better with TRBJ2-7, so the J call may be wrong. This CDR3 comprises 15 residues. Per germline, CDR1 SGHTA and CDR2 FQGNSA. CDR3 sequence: CASSLDGTGPYEQYF. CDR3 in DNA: TGTGCCAGCAGCTTAGACGGCACGGGACCCTACGAGCAGTACTTC.

CDR3 amino acids: CASSHTTQGSNEQFF. The CDR3 DNA follows: TGTGCCAGCAGCCATACTACACAGGGCAGCAATGAGCAGTTCTTC. The J gene is TRBJ2-1, the V gene TRBV4-2; possible D gene TRBD1, 6 bases. CDR1 LGHNA and CDR2 YNFKEQ come from the germline V gene. The germline V and J ends were trimmed by 3 bases and 6 bases, with 15 bases remaining between them. The CDR3 spans 15 residues.

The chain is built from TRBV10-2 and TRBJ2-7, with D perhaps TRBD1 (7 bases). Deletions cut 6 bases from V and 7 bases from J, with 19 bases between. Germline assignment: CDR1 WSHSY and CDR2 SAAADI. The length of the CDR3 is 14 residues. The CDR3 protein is CASRMTGRLEEQYF. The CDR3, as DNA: TGCGCCAGCAGGATGACAGGGAGGCTAGAGGAGCAGTACTTC.

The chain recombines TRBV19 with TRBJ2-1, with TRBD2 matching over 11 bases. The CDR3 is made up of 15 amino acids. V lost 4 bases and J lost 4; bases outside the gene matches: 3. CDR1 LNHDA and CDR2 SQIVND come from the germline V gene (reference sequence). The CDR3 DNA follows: TGTGCCAGTAGTACCGGGACTAGCGGTTACAATGAGCAGTTCTTC. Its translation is CASSTGTSGYNEQFF.

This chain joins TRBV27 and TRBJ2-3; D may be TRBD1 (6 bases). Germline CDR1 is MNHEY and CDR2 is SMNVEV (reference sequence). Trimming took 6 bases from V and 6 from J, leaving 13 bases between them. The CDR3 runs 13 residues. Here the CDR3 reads CASSFQGLDTQYF. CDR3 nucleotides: TGTGCCAGCAGCTTTCAGGGGCTGGATACGCAGTATTTT.

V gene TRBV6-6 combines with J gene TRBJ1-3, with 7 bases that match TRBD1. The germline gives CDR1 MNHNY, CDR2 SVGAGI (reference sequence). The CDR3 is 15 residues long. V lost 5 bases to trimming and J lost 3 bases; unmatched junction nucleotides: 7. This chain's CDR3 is CASSLGQILGNTIYF. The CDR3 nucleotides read TGTGCCAGCAGTCTGGGACAGATACTTGGAAACACCATATATTTT.

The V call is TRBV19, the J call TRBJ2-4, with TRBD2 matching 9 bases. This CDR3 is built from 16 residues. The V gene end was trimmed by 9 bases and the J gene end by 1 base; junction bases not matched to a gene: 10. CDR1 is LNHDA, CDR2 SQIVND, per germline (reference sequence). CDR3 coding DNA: TGTGCCAGCCGAGGAATAGCGGGAGTCGCCAAAAACATTCAGTACTTC. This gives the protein CASRGIAGVAKNIQYF.